The 26 T cell receptor beta chains presented below share a single source sample, sequenced in a study of vaccination and CD4 T cells after COVID-19 (dated by TCRdb to about 2022). The treatment or condition label for this specimen denotes: approximately nine-day PBMC culture with coronavirus spike peptide pools or control peptides (ViraFEST assay). Their target antigens are unknown. Library generation was performed with PCR. The data were produced on an Illumina iSeq 100. DNA from cultured CD4+ T cells underwent TCR sequencing with the Oncomine TCR Beta short-read assay at the Johns Hopkins FTIC core. Using fastp trimming at Q25 and MiXCR clonotype assembly, TCRdb reanalyzed the public sequencing data and kept in-frame beta chains. Rows merge per CDR3 protein into single entries with the most common DNA and genes. This sample gives about 15,000 distinct CDR3 sequences in total; 52% of them show up just once. The biggest ten clones account for approximately 7.3% of the sample.

Material: CD4+ T cells from blood, cultured in vitro. The receptors come from a human donor who had recovered from COVID-19.

This clonotype was observed a few times. The V call is TRBV20-1, the J call TRBJ2-3; TRBD2 matches at 8 bases. The J segment lost 4 bases and the V segment lost 1 base, leaving 13 bases of the junction unmatched. Germline loops: CDR1 DFQATT, CDR2 SNEGSKA (reference sequence). This CDR3 has 17 amino acids. The CDR3 is CSARGLSGRGVPDTQYF. CDR3 DNA: TGCAGTGCTAGAGGTTTAAGCGGGAGAGGAGTCCCAGATACGCAGTATTTT.

The rearrangement links TRBV7-3 to TRBJ2-5; D ambiguous. This CDR3 comprises 13 residues. V lost 5 bases, J lost 5 bases, and 12 bases lay in between. CDR1 and CDR2 from the germline V gene are SGHTA and FQGTGA. In nucleotides, the CDR3 is TGTGCCAGCAGCCGGGCCCAAGGGGAGACCCAGTACTTC. Its translation is CASSRAQGETQYF.

V is TRBV29-1 and J is TRBJ1-6; a weak D match, TRBD1 (5 bases). The V gene lost 7 bases and the J gene lost 5 bases, with 12 bases spanning the gap. This CDR3 has 13 residues. The V gene's germline CDR1 is SQVTM and CDR2 ANQGSEA. The CDR3 here is CSAGRRDNSPLHF. DNA for the CDR3: TGCAGCGCGGGACGGCGGGATAATTCACCCCTCCACTTT. The whole variable domain, filled in from reference TRBV29-1 and TRBJ1-6, reads SAVISQKPSRDICQRGTSLTIQCQVDSQVTMMFWYRQQPGQSLTLIATANQGSEATYESGFVIDKFPISRPNLTFSTLTVSNMSPEDSSIYLCSAGRRDNSPLHFGNGTRLTVT.

This clonotype turned up a few times. This rearrangement joins TRBV5-8 to TRBJ1-5; no definite D call. V was cut by 3 bases and J by 1 base, with 2 bases left in between. Germline V gene sequence: CDR1 SGHTS, CDR2 YDEGEE. The CDR3 is made up of 12 amino acids. The CDR3: CASSWSNQPQHF. In nucleotides, the CDR3 is TGTGCCAGCAGCTGGAGCAATCAGCCCCAGCATTTT.

The rearrangement joins TRBV6-5 to TRBJ2-7; the D gene is possibly TRBD2 (5 bases). The CDR3 length is 19 residues. CDR1 and CDR2 (germline): MNHEY, SVGAGI. V was trimmed by 0 bases and J by 4 bases, leaving 25 bases between them. CDR3 amino acids: CASSYSLTPRGAEIYEQYF. The CDR3 coding sequence is TGTGCCAGCAGTTACTCGTTGACCCCCCGGGGAGCGGAGATATACGAGCAGTACTTC.

V gene TRBV20-1 combines with J gene TRBJ2-3, with 11 positions matching TRBD2. The CDR3 is 16 residues long. V lost 3 bases, J lost 4 bases, and 9 bases stayed unmatched. CDR1 DFQATT and CDR2 SNEGSKA come from the germline V gene (reference sequence). The DNA for the CDR3 is TGCAGTGCTAGGTCGGGACTAGCGGAGCGGCCAGATACGCAGTATTTT. Protein sequence: CSARSGLAERPDTQYF.

The chain joins TRBV6-4 to TRBJ2-1, with 15 positions matching TRBD2. Trimming cost V 3 bases and J 7 bases; bases outside gene matches: 4. Germline V lookup: CDR1 MRHNA, CDR2 SNTAGT. CDR3 length: 16 amino acids. The CDR3 region is CASSEQGLAGGNEQFF. The CDR3 nucleotides read TGTGCCAGCAGTGAACAAGGACTAGCGGGAGGGAATGAGCAGTTCTTC.

This chain uses TRBV12-3 or TRBV12-4 with TRBJ1-2; D is unclear. The CDR3 totals 13 residues. V was clipped by 5 bases and J by 7 bases, with 14 bases between them. CDR3 in amino acids: CASSRFPGGGYTF. CDR3 in DNA: TGTGCCAGCAGTCGATTCCCTGGTGGTGGCTACACCTTC.

The chain carries TRBV27 and TRBJ2-4; D is uncertain. CDR1 is MNHEY and CDR2 is SMNVEV in the germline V gene (reference sequence). The CDR3 contains 15 residues. V dropped 4 bases and J dropped 0 bases, with 10 bases sitting between them. The CDR3 reads CASSSPALAKNIQYF. As DNA, the CDR3 is TGTGCCAGCAGTTCCCCCGCGCTAGCCAAAAACATTCAGTACTTC.

This rearrangement joins TRBV6-2 or TRBV6-3 to TRBJ2-3; D might be TRBD1 (5 bases). Trimming removed 2 bases at V and 6 bases at J, with 9 bases between. The CDR3 spans 13 residues. Looked up from germline, CDR1 is MNHEY and CDR2 is SVGEGT. The CDR3: CASSYQGSDTQYF. In nucleotides, the CDR3 is TGTGCCAGCAGTTACCAGGGTAGTGATACGCAGTATTTT.

This clonotype was detected once. The V gene is TRBV20-1, the J gene TRBJ2-3; no clear D. V dropped 1 base and J dropped 1 base, with 9 bases sitting between them. This CDR3 has 14 amino acids. Germline CDR1 and CDR2: DFQATT and SNEGSKA (reference sequence). Here the CDR3 DNA reads TGCAGTGCTAGAGTTTCGACTGGCACAGATACGCAGTATTTT. Translating it yields CSARVSTGTDTQYF.

This clonotype was seen a handful of times. V gene TRBV20-1 combines with J gene TRBJ1-3, with D uncertain. Germline V lookup: CDR1 DFQATT, CDR2 SNEGSKA (reference sequence). V was cut by 3 bases and J by 8 bases, with 17 bases left in between. CDR3 length: 14 residues. The CDR3 DNA is TGCAGTGCTAGGGGTGCCGAGGCGGCGGACACCATATATTTT. This translates into CSARGAEAADTIYF.

CDR3 DNA sequence: TGCGCCAGCAGCTGGGACATCATCCGGGATGGCTACACCTTC. The encoded protein is CASSWDIIRDGYTF. The chain links TRBV5-1 to TRBJ1-2, with D possibly matching TRBD1 (6 bases). The CDR3 covers 14 residues. The germline V gene encodes CDR1 SGHRS and CDR2 YFSETQ. The ends were cut back, 3 bases at V and 6 bases at J, with 15 bases in the middle.

This clonotype was counted only a few times. The rearrangement uses TRBV28 and TRBJ1-2; a weak D match, TRBD1 (6 bases). The CDR3 totals 13 residues. CDR1 MDHEN and CDR2 SYDVKM come from the germline V gene. The germline V and J ends were trimmed by 2 bases and 4 bases, with 8 bases remaining between them. The CDR3 loop reads CASSLMGAYGYTF. In DNA form, the CDR3 reads TGTGCCAGCAGTTTAATGGGGGCCTATGGCTACACCTTC.

The chain recombines TRBV19 with TRBJ2-1, with 7 bases aligning to TRBD1. Germline V lookup: CDR1 LNHDA, CDR2 SQIVND (reference sequence). The V segment lost 5 bases and the J segment 6 bases; nucleotides outside the gene matches: 7. This CDR3 region has 14 residues. The CDR3 coding sequence is TGTGCCAGTAGTCAGGACAGGAGGCCCAATGAGCAGTTCTTC. It specifies CASSQDRRPNEQFF.

J is TRBJ2-5 and V is TRBV4-3; D could derive from TRBD1 or TRBD2 (6 bases each). Germline loops: CDR1 LGHNA, CDR2 YSLEER. Trimming removed 1 base from V and 6 bases from J, with 9 bases in between. CDR3 length: 13 amino acids. CDR3 bases: TGCGCCAGCAGCCAAGGTCGGGGGCAGACCCAGTACTTC. Translation: CASSQGRGQTQYF.

The chain has TRBV20-1 and TRBJ2-5; D ambiguous. The CDR3 extends over 14 amino acids. The germline V gene encodes CDR1 DFQATT and CDR2 SNEGSKA (reference sequence). V was shortened by 6 bases and J by 5 bases, with 19 bases between the two germline ends. The CDR3 DNA follows: TGCAGTGCCACCCTAGTCGGCCAACCCGAGACCCAGTACTTC. It yields the protein CSATLVGQPETQYF.

The chain employs TRBV6-5 and TRBJ1-1; TRBD1 might be the D (5 bases). The CDR3 runs to 16 residues. Germline V gene lookup returns CDR1 MNHEY and CDR2 SVGAGI. V was pared by 3 bases and J by 3 bases, with 17 bases between. The CDR3 bases are TGTGCCAGCAGTTATCGGCAGGGATTGGTGCACACTGAAGCTTTCTTT. It specifies CASSYRQGLVHTEAFF.

The gene calls are TRBV7-8 and TRBJ2-6, with 7 bases matching TRBD2. CDR1 is SGHVS, CDR2 FQNEAQ, per germline. The CDR3 covers 18 residues. The V and J ends lost 4 bases and 0 bases, in that order; junction bases with no gene match: 9. The CDR3 nucleotides read TGTGCCAGCAGCTCCTGGGGGGGGAGGGCCTCTGGGGCCAACGTCCTGACTTTC. Translation gives CASSSWGGRASGANVLTF.

The V and J genes are TRBV9 and TRBJ2-7, with TRBD2 matching over 8 bases. With V trimmed by 4 bases and J by 2 bases, 8 bases remained unmatched. Germline CDR1 is SGDLS and CDR2 is YYNGEE. This CDR3 contains 15 residues. CDR3 sequence: CASSPSLAGPYEQYF. The DNA of the CDR3 is TGTGCCAGCAGCCCTTCGTTAGCGGGACCCTACGAGCAGTACTTC.

The rearrangement links TRBV12-3 or TRBV12-4 to TRBJ2-7; D perhaps matches TRBD2 (6 bases). With 3 bases removed from V and 5 bases from J, the gap between germline ends came to 17 bases. There are 15 residues in the CDR3. As DNA, the CDR3 is TGTGCCAGCAGTTTGCTTCGGGGTCCGGGGGACGAGCAGTACTTC. It is translated as CASSLLRGPGDEQYF.

The rearrangement uses TRBV28 and TRBJ1-2; 12 bases are a match to TRBD1. The CDR3 covers 15 residues. CDR1 is MDHEN and CDR2 is SYDVKM in the germline V gene. V was clipped by 2 bases and J by 9 bases; unmatched bases: 7. CDR3 coding DNA: TGTGCCAGCAGTTTAGTACGGGACAGGGGGCGAAGCTACACCTTC. Protein product: CASSLVRDRGRSYTF.

The rearrangement links TRBV19 to TRBJ2-7; D not certain. CDR1 is LNHDA, CDR2 SQIVND, per germline (reference sequence). Trimming stripped 1 base from V and 3 bases from J, with 1 base between. This CDR3 comprises 11 residues. The CDR3 DNA reads as TGTGCCAGTAGTATAGGCTACGAGCAGTACTTC. Translated: CASSIGYEQYF.

The chain employs TRBV27 and TRBJ1-1; TRBD1 aligns across 9 bases. The germline V gene has CDR1 MNHEY and CDR2 SMNVEV (reference sequence). J gave up 3 bases and V 6 bases, and 5 bases lay outside the gene matches. This CDR3 has 14 residues. The CDR3, as DNA: TGTGCCAGCAGCCTACAGGGGGCCCACACTGAAGCTTTCTTT. Residues: CASSLQGAHTEAFF.

This clonotype was counted between two and nine times. In nucleotides, the CDR3 is TGTGCCAGCAGTGTCCTCCCCGCGACTGAAGCTTTCTTT. Protein sequence: CASSVLPATEAFF. This chain uses TRBV12-3 or TRBV12-4 with TRBJ1-1; D is ambiguous. Trimming pared 5 bases from V and 5 bases from J, leaving 12 bases between. The CDR3 has 13 residues.

V and J are TRBV12-3 or TRBV12-4 and TRBJ2-7; the D gene is possibly TRBD2 (7 bases). V lost 0 bases, J lost 6 bases, and 18 bases lay in between. The CDR3 extends over 16 amino acids. The CDR3: CASSLALGEGGGEQYF. CDR3 DNA: TGTGCCAGCAGTTTAGCGTTGGGGGAGGGGGGCGGCGAGCAGTACTTC.